This entry describes one T cell receptor beta chain. The antigen is not known. These data come from a study of T-cell memory formation after mild COVID-19. Findings and limits, study-wide: Memory from before infection featured some responding clones, which suggests cross-reactive memory joined.

A single record per CDR3 protein comes from TCRdb applying MiXCR to the 5' RACE reads. The sample yields 100,000 or so distinct CDR3 sequences, 11% seen once. CDR1 and CDR2 (germline): DFQATT, SNEGSKA (reference sequence). The CDR3 is made up of 14 amino acids. Trimming cost V 1 base and J 4 bases; bases outside gene matches: 2. The gene calls are TRBV20-1 and TRBJ2-1; 9 nucleotides align to TRBD2. The source is a man between 18 and 35 years old who had mild COVID-19 (a few samples of this study predate the infection). Cell type and time point are not known. Sequenced material: PBMCs or a T cell subset sorted from them (not recorded which). CDR3 region: CSARGLAEYNEQFF. In nucleotides, the CDR3 is TGCAGTGCTAGAGGACTAGCGGAATACAATGAGCAGTTCTTC.